This passage covers 29 T cell receptor beta chains from one sample sequenced in a study of blood T cells in healthy people across ages. Combining a sample-barcoded 5' primer with a J-beta primer mix, a second PCR ran for roughly 7 to 12 cycles. TCRdb recomputed calls from the 5' RACE reads with MiXCR, one row per CDR3 protein. In the table there are hundreds of thousands of distinct CDR3 sequences, approximately 21% of which are singletons. Sequencing input: blood. The receptors here all came from a man between 70 and 80 years old in good health.

In its sample, this clonotype was seen a few times. The CDR3, as DNA: TGTGCCAGCAGTTGGGCGGGAGGGAGCACAGATACGCAGTATTTT. Translating gives CASSWAGGSTDTQYF. The chain employs TRBV12-3 or TRBV12-4 and TRBJ2-3, with TRBD2 matching over 9 bases. CDR3 length: 15 residues. The V segment lost 4 bases and the J segment 0 bases; nucleotides outside the gene matches: 2.

This clonotype was seen just once. This chain links TRBV25-1 with TRBJ1-2; TRBD1 might be the D (5 bases). Trimming pared 1 base from V and 3 bases from J, leaving 6 bases between. The CDR3 consists of 13 residues. Germline assignment: CDR1 MGHDK and CDR2 SYGVNS. For the CDR3, the DNA is TGTGCCAGCAGTGAATGGGACTACTATGGCTACACCTTC. Translating it yields CASSEWDYYGYTF.

In this sample, this clonotype turned up a few times. This chain's CDR3 is CSASEGGYGYTF. DNA for the CDR3: TGCAGTGCTAGTGAAGGGGGTTATGGCTACACCTTC. The rearrangement uses TRBV20-1 and TRBJ1-2, with a tentative D call TRBD1 (6 bases). This CDR3 has 12 residues. Trimming pared 3 bases from V and 5 bases from J, leaving 10 bases between. Per germline, CDR1 DFQATT and CDR2 SNEGSKA (reference sequence).

This clonotype was counted between two and nine times. This chain joins TRBV28 and TRBJ1-1; a possible D gene is TRBD1 (5 bases). V gave up 8 bases and J gave up 3 bases, with 16 bases separating them. The germline V gene has CDR1 MDHEN and CDR2 SYDVKM. This CDR3 spans 14 amino acids. The CDR3 here is CASSAWGGDTEAFF. The CDR3 coding sequence is TGTGCCAGCTCGGCCTGGGGGGGAGACACTGAAGCTTTCTTT.

CDR3 nucleotides: TGCAGTGCTAGGTTGGACTCCCAGTTCTTC. This translates into CSARLDSQFF. The V gene is TRBV20-1, the J gene TRBJ2-5; perhaps TRBD2 as D (5 bases). The DNA end is a closer match to TRBJ2-1, so the J assignment may be wrong. The CDR3 is 10 residues long. Germline assignment: CDR1 DFQATT and CDR2 SNEGSKA (reference sequence).

This clonotype was seen more than once but under ten times. The junction differs from germline at one of its ends, possibly a read error. This rearrangement joins TRBV12-3 or TRBV12-4 to TRBJ2-5; a weak D match, TRBD2 (6 bases). The CDR3 is 13 amino acids. CDR3 nucleotide sequence: TGTGTCAGCACCTCAATGGGGGGAGAGACCCAGTACTTC. This sequence encodes CVSTSMGGETQYF.

V is TRBV7-9 and J is TRBJ2-3, with D unclear. Germline assignment: CDR1 SEHNR and CDR2 FQNEAQ (reference sequence). The CDR3 totals 15 residues. V lost 1 base and J lost 0, with 8 bases in between. The CDR3 here is CASSLVGISTDTQYF. CDR3 bases: TGTGCCAGCAGCTTAGTAGGGATCAGCACAGATACGCAGTATTTT. Full variable domain (missing parts from reference TRBV7-9 and TRBJ2-3): DTGVSQNPRHKITKRGQNVTFRCDPISEHNRLYWYRQTLGQGPEFLTYFQNEAQLEKSRLLSDRFSAERPKGSFSTLEIQRTEQGDSAMYLCASSLVGISTDTQYFGPGTRLTVL.

This clonotype was found once. V and J are TRBV19 and TRBJ1-2; a weak D match, TRBD1 (6 bases). The CDR3 is made up of 14 amino acids. V was pared by 3 bases and J by 8 bases, with 16 bases between. Per germline, CDR1 LNHDA and CDR2 SQIVND (reference sequence). The chain's CDR3 is CASSIRDIVGGYTF. CDR3 sequence (DNA): TGTGCCAGTAGTATCAGGGACATAGTGGGCGGCTACACCTTC.

This chain connects TRBV10-3 to TRBJ2-5; 11 bases line up with TRBD2. Matching the DNA end better, TRBJ2-7 makes the J call doubtful. The V gene's germline CDR1 is ENHRY and CDR2 SYGVKD. CDR3 length equals 15 residues. CDR3 sequence (DNA): TGTGCCATCAGGGACGGGACTAGCGGCTCCTACGAGCAGTACTTC. Protein product: CAIRDGTSGSYEQYF.

This clonotype turned up a few times. This chain connects TRBV12-3 or TRBV12-4 to TRBJ1-5, with a weak D call TRBD1 (5 bases). V lost 7 bases to trimming and J lost 0 bases, with 10 bases between them. The CDR3 contains 14 residues. The chain's CDR3 is CASTHRNSNQPQHF. CDR3 bases: TGTGCCAGCACCCACAGGAATAGCAATCAGCCCCAGCATTTT.

This clonotype was seen a handful of times. The CDR3 spells CASSLDLAGSSETQYF. The CDR3 region has the DNA TGTGCCAGCAGCTTAGACCTAGCGGGATCGTCAGAGACCCAGTACTTC. The V call is TRBV7-3, the J call TRBJ2-5; 9 bases fit TRBD2. With 2 bases clipped from V and 4 bases from J, the junction kept 8 bases outside the gene matches. The CDR3 spans 16 residues. CDR1 is SGHTA and CDR2 is FQGTGA in the germline V gene.

In this sample, this clonotype turned up a few times. The rearrangement links TRBV7-2 to TRBJ1-2; possibly TRBD1 for D (6 bases). Trimming took 2 bases from V and 2 from J, leaving 9 bases between them. The CDR3 covers 14 residues. Per germline, CDR1 SGHTA and CDR2 FQGNSA. The CDR3: CASSLRGRNYGYTF. CDR3 sequence (DNA): TGTGCCAGCAGCTTACGGGGGCGGAACTATGGCTACACCTTC.

CDR3 sequence (DNA): TGCAGTGCTAGAGCGTTCTATGAGCAGTTCTTC. Translation gives CSARAFYEQFF. This chain links TRBV20-1 with TRBJ2-1; D ambiguous. V lost 1 base and J 8 bases, leaving 6 bases between the germline ends. This CDR3 region has 11 residues. Germline lookup yields CDR1 DFQATT and CDR2 SNEGSKA (reference sequence).

This rearrangement joins TRBV7-9 to TRBJ1-2; D gene uncertain. Germline CDR1 and CDR2: SEHNR and FQNEAQ (reference sequence). This CDR3 region has 14 residues. With 0 bases removed from V and 4 bases from J, the gap between germline ends came to 9 bases. CDR3 DNA: TGTGCCAGCAGCTTAGCGCTAACCATCTATGGCTACACCTTC. It encodes CASSLALTIYGYTF.

The chain carries TRBV24-1 and TRBJ2-1; 7 positions agree with TRBD1. This CDR3 comprises 16 residues. With V trimmed by 2 bases and J by 7 bases, 10 bases remained unmatched. Germline CDR1 reads KGHDR; CDR2 reads SFDVKD. The CDR3 nucleotides read TGTGCCACCAGTGATTCGACAGGGCGCAAAAGGAATGAGCAGTTCTTC. This codes for CATSDSTGRKRNEQFF.

The CDR3 region has the DNA TGCGCCAGCAGCTTGACGGGACTAGCGGACAATGAGCAGTTCTTC. This translates into CASSLTGLADNEQFF. The chain couples TRBV5-1 to TRBJ2-1; TRBD2 matches at 11 bases. Losses at the gene ends were 1 base for V and 5 bases for J; bases not matched to a gene: 2. The CDR3 runs to 15 residues. Germline CDR1 and CDR2: SGHRS and YFSETQ.

The chain links TRBV3-1 to TRBJ2-5; D might be TRBD1 (5 bases). The CDR3 is 17 amino acids. Germline V gene lookup returns CDR1 LGHDT and CDR2 YNNKEL (reference sequence). The V and J ends lost 0 bases and 5 bases respectively, with 19 bases between them. CDR3 in DNA: TGTGCCAGCAGCCAAGATCGGTCAGGGCCCTTCTGGGAGACCCAGTACTTC. The encoded protein is CASSQDRSGPFWETQYF.

There are a few counts of this clonotype. The chain employs TRBV10-3 and TRBJ2-7; D gene ambiguous. This CDR3 spans 15 amino acids. The V and J ends lost 2 bases and 0 bases respectively, with 11 bases between them. Germline V gives CDR1 ENHRY, CDR2 SYGVKD. The CDR3 loop is CAISEQAKGSYEQYF. Written as DNA, the CDR3 is TGTGCCATCAGTGAGCAGGCGAAGGGCTCCTACGAGCAGTACTTC.

The rearrangement uses TRBV3-1 and TRBJ1-1; weak D call: TRBD1 (5 bases). V was cut by 4 bases and J by 3 bases, with 9 bases left in between. The length of the CDR3 is 13 residues. Germline CDR1 is LGHDT and CDR2 is YNNKEL (reference sequence). CDR3 loop: CASSLWGDTEAFF. The CDR3 nucleotides read TGTGCCAGCAGCCTGTGGGGGGACACTGAAGCTTTCTTT.

This rearrangement joins TRBV29-1 to TRBJ1-1; the D gene is possibly TRBD1 (5 bases). This CDR3 has 12 residues. Germline V gives CDR1 SQVTM, CDR2 ANQGSEA. V was trimmed by 2 bases and J by 1 base, leaving 5 bases between them. CDR3 nucleotide sequence: TGCAGCGTTGAAACAGGGAACACTGAAGCTTTCTTT. Residues: CSVETGNTEAFF. The full variable domain, its missing parts supplied by reference TRBV29-1 and TRBJ1-1, is SAVISQKPSRDICQRGTSLTIQCQVDSQVTMMFWYRQQPGQSLTLIATANQGSEATYESGFVIDKFPISRPNLTFSTLTVSNMSPEDSSIYLCSVETGNTEAFFGQGTRLTVV.

The chain has TRBV12-3 or TRBV12-4 and TRBJ2-3; TRBD1 aligns across 8 bases. The CDR3 length is 14 residues. The J segment lost 5 bases and the V segment lost 6 bases, leaving 7 bases of the junction unmatched. The CDR3 nucleotides are TGTGCCAGCAGCCGGACAGGGAAAGGAGATACGCAGTATTTT. Its protein is CASSRTGKGDTQYF.

In this sample, this clonotype turned up a few times. The chain recombines TRBV5-1 with TRBJ2-3; D remains unclear. CDR1 is SGHRS and CDR2 is YFSETQ in the germline V gene. Trimming took 7 bases from V and 6 from J, leaving 12 bases between them. The CDR3 runs 12 residues. The CDR3 loop is CASGYDLDTQYF. CDR3 nucleotide sequence: TGCGCCAGCGGCTATGATTTGGATACGCAGTATTTT.

This clonotype was counted between two and nine times. The V gene is TRBV14, the J gene TRBJ1-4; tentatively, D is TRBD1 (6 bases). Between the trimmed V and J ends, which lost 4 bases and 0 bases, there was a span of 18 bases. The CDR3 covers 18 residues. Germline V gene lookup returns CDR1 SGHDN and CDR2 FVKESK. This CDR3 is CASSRRLGTPSTNEKLFF. CDR3 sequence (DNA): TGTGCCAGCAGCCGCAGACTCGGGACACCTTCAACTAATGAAAAACTGTTTTTT. The full variable domain, with the rest looked up from reference TRBV14 and TRBJ1-4, is EAGVTQFPSHSVIEKGQTVTLRCDPISGHDNLYWYRRVMGKEIKFLLHFVKESKQDESGMPNNRFLAERTGGTYSTLKVQPAELEDSGVYFCASSRRLGTPSTNEKLFFGSGTQLSVL.

The table lists this clonotype with many counts. The rearrangement uses TRBV7-2 and TRBJ2-1; 11 bases are shared with TRBD2. The germline gives CDR1 SGHTA, CDR2 FQGNSA. The length of the CDR3 is 14 residues. V dropped 5 bases and J dropped 9; count of bases not matched to a gene: 6. In nucleotides, the CDR3 is TGTGCCAGCAGCAAACTAGCGGGAGTCACTGAGCAGTTCTTC. It yields the protein CASSKLAGVTEQFF.

There are a few counts of this clonotype. This rearrangement joins TRBV7-2 to TRBJ1-5; D may be TRBD1 (5 bases). The V end was cut by 5 bases, the J end by 2 bases, with 10 bases between. Germline V CDR1 and CDR2: SGHTA, FQGNSA. This CDR3 is 14 amino acids long. The CDR3 sequence is CASSPDTRNQPQHF. As DNA, the CDR3 is TGTGCCAGCAGCCCGGACACCCGCAATCAGCCCCAGCATTTT.

This clonotype was observed a few times. This sequence joins TRBV24-1 and TRBJ2-5, with 7 bases identical to TRBD1. The germline V gene encodes CDR1 KGHDR and CDR2 SFDVKD. Trimming took 3 bases from V and 2 from J; bases not matched to a gene: 5. The length of the CDR3 is 15 residues. DNA of the CDR3: TGTGCCACCAGTGATGCGTGGACAGGTCAAGAGACCCAGTACTTC. The encoded protein is CATSDAWTGQETQYF.

The chain joins TRBV5-1 to TRBJ1-2, with 8 bases identical to TRBD1. CDR1 SGHRS and CDR2 YFSETQ come from the germline V gene. The V segment lost 4 bases and the J segment 8 bases; nucleotides outside the gene matches: 7. CDR3 length: 13 amino acids. The CDR3 nucleotides are TGCGCCAGCAGCACGGACAGGGAGAGGGGCTACACCTTC. Its protein is CASSTDRERGYTF.

This chain uses TRBV29-1 with TRBJ2-3; the D gene is possibly TRBD2 (5 bases). The V gene lost 7 bases and the J gene lost 8 bases, with 13 bases spanning the gap. The length of the CDR3 is 11 residues. Germline-derived CDR1 and CDR2 are SQVTM and ANQGSEA. The CDR3 DNA is TGCAGCGGCCTAGCCGAGCGTACGCAGTATTTT. Translated, it gives CSGLAERTQYF.

This clonotype has only a few counts. This chain joins TRBV20-1 and TRBJ2-3, with 9 bases that match TRBD1. The V gene end was trimmed by 8 bases and the J gene end by 3 bases; junction bases not matched to a gene: 6. Germline V gives CDR1 DFQATT, CDR2 SNEGSKA (reference sequence). CDR3 length: 13 residues. CDR3 sequence (DNA): TGCAGTTACAGGGGGCAGTCTACAGATACGCAGTATTTT. The encoded protein is CSYRGQSTDTQYF.